The rows below give T cell receptor beta chains drawn from one sample of a study of monozygotic twins with inflammatory bowel disease. With the 5' RACE reads reprocessed, TCRdb shows one record per CDR3 protein and no DNA. This sample carries approximately 100,000 distinct CDR3 sequences, with under 2.5% going to the ten biggest clones. Sequencing was carried out using blood. These receptors were taken from a human donor with ulcerative colitis or Crohn's disease, or a healthy co-twin of an affected twin (not recorded which). The CDR3 runs from the conserved cysteine through the conserved F or W. Each record gives: J gene, CDR3 length, V gene, CDR3 protein.

J gene: TRBJ2-7; CDR3 length: 14; V gene: TRBV29-1; CDR3 protein: CSVEVHSTPYEQYF
J gene: TRBJ2-7; CDR3 length: 14; V gene: TRBV9; CDR3 protein: CASSVDQGSYEQYF
J gene: TRBJ2-2; CDR3 length: 13; V gene: TRBV5-4; CDR3 protein: CAGQRTNTGELFF
J gene: TRBJ2-1; CDR3 length: 15; V gene: TRBV5-1; CDR3 protein: CASSVAGGAWDEQFF
J gene: TRBJ2-7; CDR3 length: 13; V gene: TRBV28; CDR3 protein: CATTSGQAHEQYF
J gene: TRBJ2-3; CDR3 length: 13; V gene: TRBV6-2/TRBV6-3; CDR3 protein: CASKSFTTDTQYF
J gene: TRBJ2-7; CDR3 length: 15; V gene: TRBV11-2; CDR3 protein: CASSLTGAIGYEQYF
J gene: TRBJ2-1; CDR3 length: 15; V gene: TRBV5-1; CDR3 protein: CASSAQGTSYNEQFF
J gene: TRBJ2-1; CDR3 length: 14; V gene: TRBV27; CDR3 protein: CASSPNAGYNEQFF
J gene: TRBJ1-5; CDR3 length: 15; V gene: TRBV7-9; CDR3 protein: CASSLEGDKNQPQHF
J gene: TRBJ2-3; CDR3 length: 15; V gene: TRBV9; CDR3 protein: CASSVSGGRTDTQYF
J gene: TRBJ2-7; CDR3 length: 14; V gene: TRBV7-2; CDR3 protein: CASSPQSGMGEQYF
J gene: TRBJ2-7; CDR3 length: 15; V gene: TRBV6-4; CDR3 protein: CASSINFSGSSKQYF
J gene: TRBJ1-5; CDR3 length: 16; V gene: TRBV5-5; CDR3 protein: CASSLVGGGGNQPQHF
J gene: TRBJ1-5; CDR3 length: 16; V gene: TRBV4-1; CDR3 protein: CASSRSNRASGQPQHF
J gene: TRBJ2-7; CDR3 length: 15; V gene: TRBV4-2; CDR3 protein: CASSQDGTSGYEQYF
J gene: TRBJ2-3; CDR3 length: 18; V gene: TRBV20-1; CDR3 protein: CSARDRQRERRGTDTQYF
J gene: TRBJ2-7; CDR3 length: 15; V gene: TRBV6-5; CDR3 protein: CASSSTSGVTYEQYF
J gene: TRBJ1-5; CDR3 length: 15; V gene: TRBV12-3/TRBV12-4; CDR3 protein: CASSPADRVNQPQHF
J gene: TRBJ1-3; CDR3 length: 16; V gene: TRBV7-9; CDR3 protein: CASRNRTGFSGNTIYF
J gene: TRBJ2-5; CDR3 length: 11; V gene: TRBV5-1; CDR3 protein: CASRRQETQYF
J gene: TRBJ1-6; CDR3 length: 15; V gene: TRBV6-1; CDR3 protein: CASNLGLGIDSPLHF
J gene: TRBJ1-2; CDR3 length: 15; V gene: TRBV18; CDR3 protein: CASSPGYDIIYGYTF
J gene: TRBJ1-2; CDR3 length: 13; V gene: TRBV29-1; CDR3 protein: CSALTGANYGYTF
J gene: TRBJ2-5; CDR3 length: 14; V gene: TRBV12-3/TRBV12-4; CDR3 protein: CASSVSHGEGAQYF